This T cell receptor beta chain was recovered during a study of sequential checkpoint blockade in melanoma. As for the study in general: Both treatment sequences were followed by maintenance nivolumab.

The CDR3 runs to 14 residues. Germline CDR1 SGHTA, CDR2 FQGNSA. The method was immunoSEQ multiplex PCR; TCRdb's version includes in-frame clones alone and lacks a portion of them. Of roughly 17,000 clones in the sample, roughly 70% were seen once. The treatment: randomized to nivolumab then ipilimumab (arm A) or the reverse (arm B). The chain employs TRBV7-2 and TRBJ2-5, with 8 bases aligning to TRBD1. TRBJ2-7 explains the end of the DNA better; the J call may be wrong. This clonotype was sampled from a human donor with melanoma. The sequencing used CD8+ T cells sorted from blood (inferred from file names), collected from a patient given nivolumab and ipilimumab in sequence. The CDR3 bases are TGTGCCAGCAGCTTCAGACAGGGGTCCCACGAGCAGTACTTC. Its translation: CASSFRQGSHEQYF.